The TCR beta chain described here comes from a study of T cells expressing NK-cell markers. Study results and caveats: These clonotypes also led the CD3+CD56-NKG2C+ fraction in a handful of donors. The share of CD8+ T cells held by dominant NKG2C+ clonotypes was about 1.0-7.5% in about six donors.

Following a re-call of the 5' RACE reads, TCRdb has one entry per CDR3 protein and lacks DNA. In total, the table holds more than 250,000 distinct CDR3 sequences. As to this clonotype: Its antigen is unidentified.

This CDR3 has 18 amino acids. The germline CDR1 and CDR2 sequences are SGHNT and YENEEA. The TCR was taken from a man between 18 and 29 years old in good health. The specimen was blood T cells: a sorted CD56 or NKG2C T cell subset, CD4+ or CD8+ T cells, or bulk PBMC T cells (not recorded which). The gene calls are TRBV11-3 and TRBJ2-7; the TCRdb D gene call, TRBD2, has no DNA to confirm it. The CDR3: CASSSKITSGTEGYEQYF.